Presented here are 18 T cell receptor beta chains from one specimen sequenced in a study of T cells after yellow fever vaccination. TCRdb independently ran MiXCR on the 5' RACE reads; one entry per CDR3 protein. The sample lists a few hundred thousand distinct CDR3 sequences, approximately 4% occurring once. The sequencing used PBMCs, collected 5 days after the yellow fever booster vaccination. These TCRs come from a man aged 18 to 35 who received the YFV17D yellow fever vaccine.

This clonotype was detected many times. The CDR3 loop reads CASSLWDDQYNEQFF. As DNA, the CDR3 is TGCGCCAGCAGCTTGTGGGACGACCAATACAATGAGCAGTTCTTC. V gene TRBV5-1 combines with J gene TRBJ2-1; either TRBD1 or TRBD2 may fit D (5 bases each). Germline CDR1 is SGHRS and CDR2 is YFSETQ. V lost 1 base and J 4 bases, leaving 12 bases between the germline ends. The CDR3 is made up of 15 amino acids.

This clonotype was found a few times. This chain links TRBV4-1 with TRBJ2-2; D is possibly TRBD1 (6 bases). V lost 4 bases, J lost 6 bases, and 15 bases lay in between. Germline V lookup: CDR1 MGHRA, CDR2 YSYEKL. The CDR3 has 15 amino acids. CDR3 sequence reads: CASSPGTLKSGELFF. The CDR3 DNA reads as TGCGCCAGCAGCCCTGGGACACTGAAATCCGGGGAGCTGTTTTTT.

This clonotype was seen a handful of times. CDR3 DNA: TGTGCCAGCAAATCAGGACAGGGGGCCCTCTATGGCTACACCTTC. Translation: CASKSGQGALYGYTF. The rearrangement joins TRBV27 to TRBJ1-2, with 11 bases that match TRBD1. Germline CDR1 reads MNHEY; CDR2 reads SMNVEV (reference sequence). V trimming: 7 bases; J trimming: 4 bases; junction bases outside the gene matches: 8. The CDR3 has 15 amino acids.

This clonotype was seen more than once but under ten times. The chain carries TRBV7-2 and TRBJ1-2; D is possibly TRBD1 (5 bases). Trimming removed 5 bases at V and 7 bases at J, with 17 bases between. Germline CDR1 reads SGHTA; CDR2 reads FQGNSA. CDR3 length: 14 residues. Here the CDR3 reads CASSPWGRVGGYTF. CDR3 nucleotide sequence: TGTGCCAGCAGCCCCTGGGGCAGGGTGGGTGGCTACACCTTC. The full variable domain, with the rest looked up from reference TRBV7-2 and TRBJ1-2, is GAGVSQSPSNKVTEKGKDVELRCDPISGHTALYWYRQSLGQGLEFLIYFQGNSAPDKSGLPSDRFSAERTGGSVSTLTIQRTQQEDSAVYLCASSPWGRVGGYTFGSGTRLTVV.

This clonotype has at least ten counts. The DNA for the CDR3 is TGTGCCAGCAGCCGACAGTACACTGAAGCTTTCTTT. Its protein product is CASSRQYTEAFF. The chain employs TRBV7-2 and TRBJ1-1; a weak D match, TRBD1 (5 bases). CDR1 is SGHTA, CDR2 FQGNSA, per germline. The CDR3 covers 12 residues. V lost 5 bases and J 3 bases, leaving 7 bases between the germline ends. The full variable domain, its missing parts supplied by reference TRBV7-2 and TRBJ1-1, is GAGVSQSPSNKVTEKGKDVELRCDPISGHTALYWYRQSLGQGLEFLIYFQGNSAPDKSGLPSDRFSAERTGGSVSTLTIQRTQQEDSAVYLCASSRQYTEAFFGQGTRLTVV.

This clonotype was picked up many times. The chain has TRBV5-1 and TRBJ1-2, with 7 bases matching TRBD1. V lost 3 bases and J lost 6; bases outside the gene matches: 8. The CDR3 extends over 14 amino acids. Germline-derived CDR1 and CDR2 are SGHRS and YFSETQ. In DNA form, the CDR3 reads TGCGCCAGCAGCTCGGGACAGAGGGGTGATGGCTACACCTTC. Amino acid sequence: CASSSGQRGDGYTF.

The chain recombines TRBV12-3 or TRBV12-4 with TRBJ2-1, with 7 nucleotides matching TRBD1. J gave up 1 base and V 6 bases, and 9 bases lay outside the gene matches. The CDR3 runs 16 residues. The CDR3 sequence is CASSRTTGLSYNEQFF. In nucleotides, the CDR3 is TGTGCCAGCAGCCGGACGACAGGGTTATCCTACAATGAGCAGTTCTTC.

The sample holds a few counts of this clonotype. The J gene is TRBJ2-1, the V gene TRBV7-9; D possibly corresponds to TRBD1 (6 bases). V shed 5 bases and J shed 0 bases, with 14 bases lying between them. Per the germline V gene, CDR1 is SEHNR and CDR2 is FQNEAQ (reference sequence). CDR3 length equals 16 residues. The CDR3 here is CASSRRTGRSYNEQFF. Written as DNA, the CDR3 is TGTGCCAGCAGCCGCCGAACAGGGCGCTCCTACAATGAGCAGTTCTTC.

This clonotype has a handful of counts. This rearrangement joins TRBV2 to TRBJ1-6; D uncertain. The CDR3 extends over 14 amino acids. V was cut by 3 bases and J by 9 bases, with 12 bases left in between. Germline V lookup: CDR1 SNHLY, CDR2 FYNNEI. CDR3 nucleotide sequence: TGTGCCAGCAGTGATACGGGGATCAGTTCACCCCTCCACTTT. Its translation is CASSDTGISSPLHF.

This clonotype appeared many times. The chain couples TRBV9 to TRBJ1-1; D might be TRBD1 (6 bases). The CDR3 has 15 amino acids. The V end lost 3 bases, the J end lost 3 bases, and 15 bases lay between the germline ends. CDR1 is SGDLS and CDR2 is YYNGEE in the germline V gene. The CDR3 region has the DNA TGTGCCAGCAGCGCCCGGTGGGGGGCCGACACTGAAGCTTTCTTT. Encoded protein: CASSARWGADTEAFF.

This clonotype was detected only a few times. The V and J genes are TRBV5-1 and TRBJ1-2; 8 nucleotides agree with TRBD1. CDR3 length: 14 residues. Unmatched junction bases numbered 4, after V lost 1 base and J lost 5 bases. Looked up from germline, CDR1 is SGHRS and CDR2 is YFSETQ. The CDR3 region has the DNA TGCGCCAGCAGCTTGCAGGGACAGGAATATGGCTACACCTTC. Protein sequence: CASSLQGQEYGYTF.

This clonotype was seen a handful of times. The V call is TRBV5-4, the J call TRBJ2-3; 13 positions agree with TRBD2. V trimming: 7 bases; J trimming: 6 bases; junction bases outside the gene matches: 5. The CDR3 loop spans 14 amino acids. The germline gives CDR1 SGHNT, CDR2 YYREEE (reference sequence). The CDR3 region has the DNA TGTGCCAGCTTGGGACTAGCGGGGAGGGATACGCAGTATTTT. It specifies CASLGLAGRDTQYF.

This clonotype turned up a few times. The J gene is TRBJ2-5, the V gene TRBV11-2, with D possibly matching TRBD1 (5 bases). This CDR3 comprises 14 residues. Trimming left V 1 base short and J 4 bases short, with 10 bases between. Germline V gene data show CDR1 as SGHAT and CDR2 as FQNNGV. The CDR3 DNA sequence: TGTGCCAGCAGCTTAGTACCAGGGCCAGAGACCCAGTACTTC. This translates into CASSLVPGPETQYF.

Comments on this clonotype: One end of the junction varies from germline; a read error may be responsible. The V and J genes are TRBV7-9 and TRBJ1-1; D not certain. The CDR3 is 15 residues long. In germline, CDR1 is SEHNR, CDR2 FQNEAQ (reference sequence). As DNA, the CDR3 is TGTGCCAGCTGCTTTACTGGTTTCGGAAACACTGAAGCTTTCTTT. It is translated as CASCFTGFGNTEAFF.

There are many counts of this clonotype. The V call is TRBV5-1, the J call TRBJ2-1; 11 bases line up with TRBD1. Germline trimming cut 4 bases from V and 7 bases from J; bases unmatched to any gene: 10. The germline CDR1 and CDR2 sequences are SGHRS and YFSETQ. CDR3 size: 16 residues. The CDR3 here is CASSDLGQGAGNEQFF. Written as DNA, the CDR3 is TGCGCCAGCAGCGACCTTGGACAGGGGGCTGGGAATGAGCAGTTCTTC.

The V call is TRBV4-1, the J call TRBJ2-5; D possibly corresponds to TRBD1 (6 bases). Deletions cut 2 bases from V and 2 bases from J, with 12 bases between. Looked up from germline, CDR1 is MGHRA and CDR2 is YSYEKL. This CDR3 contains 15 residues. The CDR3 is CASSQPLGGQETQYF. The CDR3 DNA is TGCGCCAGCAGCCAACCCTTAGGGGGACAAGAGACCCAGTACTTC.

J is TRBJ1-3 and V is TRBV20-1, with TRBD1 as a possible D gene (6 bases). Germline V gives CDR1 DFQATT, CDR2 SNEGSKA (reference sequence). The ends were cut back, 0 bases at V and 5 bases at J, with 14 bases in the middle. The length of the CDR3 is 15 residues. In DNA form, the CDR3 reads TGCAGTGCTAGAGATCGGACAGTTACTCGAAACACCATATATTTT. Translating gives CSARDRTVTRNTIYF.

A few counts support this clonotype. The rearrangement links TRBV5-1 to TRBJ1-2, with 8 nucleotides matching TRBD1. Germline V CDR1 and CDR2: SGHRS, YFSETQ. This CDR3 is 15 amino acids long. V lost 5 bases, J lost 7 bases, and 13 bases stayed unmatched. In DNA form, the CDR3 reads TGCGCCAGCAGTGGACAGGGATGGTCCCTATCTGGCTACACCTTC. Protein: CASSGQGWSLSGYTF.